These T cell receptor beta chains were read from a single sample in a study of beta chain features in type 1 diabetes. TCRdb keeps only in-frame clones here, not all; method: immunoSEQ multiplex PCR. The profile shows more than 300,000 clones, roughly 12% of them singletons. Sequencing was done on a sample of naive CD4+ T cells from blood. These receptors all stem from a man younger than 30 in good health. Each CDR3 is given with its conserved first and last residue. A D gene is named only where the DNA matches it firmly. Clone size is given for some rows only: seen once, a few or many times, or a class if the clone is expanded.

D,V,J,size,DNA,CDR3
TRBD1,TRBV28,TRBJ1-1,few,TGTGCCAGCAGTTCCGGACAGGGGGACACTGAAGCTTTCTTT,CASSSGQGDTEAFF
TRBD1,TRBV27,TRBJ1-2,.,TGTGCCAGCAGTTCTTCCAGGGGGCATATCTATGGCTACACCTTC,CASSSSRGHIYGYTF
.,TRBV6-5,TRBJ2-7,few,TGTGCCAGCAGCCAGGACACCTACGAGCAGTACTTC,CASSQDTYEQYF
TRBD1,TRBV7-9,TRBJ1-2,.,TGTGCCAGCAGGAGACAGGGAAGGAGGGCCTACACCTTC,CASRRQGRRAYTF
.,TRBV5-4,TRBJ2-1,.,TGTGCCAGCAGCTCAGAACCAGGGGTCTCCTACAATGAGCAGTTCTTC,CASSSEPGVSYNEQFF
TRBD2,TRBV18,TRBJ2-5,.,TGTGCCAGCTCACCGACTAGCGGGAGGCAAGAGACCCAGTACTTC,CASSPTSGRQETQYF
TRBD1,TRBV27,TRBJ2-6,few,TGTGCCAGCAGCCGAGGACAGGGAGGAGCTGGGGCCAACGTCCTGACTTTC,CASSRGQGGAGANVLTF
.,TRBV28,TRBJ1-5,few,TGTGCCAGCATCGCAGGGCTCGATGGGAGGCAATGGCCCCAGCATTTT,CASIAGLDGRQWPQHF
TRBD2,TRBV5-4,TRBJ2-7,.,TGTGCCAGCAGCCTAGCGGGAGGGCCCTACGAGCAGTACTTC,CASSLAGGPYEQYF
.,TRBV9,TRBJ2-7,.,TGTGCCAGCAGCGTAGATTTGGACAACTACGAGCAGTACTTC,CASSVDLDNYEQYF
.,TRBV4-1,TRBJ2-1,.,TGCGCCAGCAGCCAACCCGTGCAGGGTAGGAATGAGCAGTTCTTC,CASSQPVQGRNEQFF
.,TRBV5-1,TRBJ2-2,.,TGCGCCAGCAGCTTCGCAGGGCGGAACACCGGGGAGCTGTTTTTT,CASSFAGRNTGELFF
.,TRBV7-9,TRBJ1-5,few,TGTGCCAGCAGCCGGGGCAATCAGCCCCAGCATTTT,CASSRGNQPQHF
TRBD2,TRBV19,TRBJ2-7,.,TGTGCCAGTAGTATTTTTCCTAGCGGGAGTACCTACGAGCAGTACTTC,CASSIFPSGSTYEQYF
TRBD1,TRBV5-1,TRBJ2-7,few,TGCGCCAGCAGTTTGGAGACAGGGAACGGGGTCGAGCAGTACTTC,CASSLETGNGVEQYF
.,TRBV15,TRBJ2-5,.,TGTGCCACCAGCAGTCTACAGGGGAGGGAGACCCAGTACTTC,CATSSLQGRETQYF
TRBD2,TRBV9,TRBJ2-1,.,TGTGCCAGCAGCGTAGGGGGCGGGAGGAGGGATGAGCAGTTCTTC,CASSVGGGRRDEQFF
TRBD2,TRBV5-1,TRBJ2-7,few,TGCGCCAGCACCTCTAGCGGGAGTTACGAGCAGTACTTC,CASTSSGSYEQYF
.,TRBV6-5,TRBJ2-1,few,TGTGCCAGCAGTTCCTTCCGGACATTAATCTACAATGAGCAGTTCTTC,CASSSFRTLIYNEQFF
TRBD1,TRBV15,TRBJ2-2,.,TGTGCCACCAGCAAGGGACAGGAACCCGTCGGGGAGCTGTTTTTT,CATSKGQEPVGELFF
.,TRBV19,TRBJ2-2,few,TGTGCCAGTAGTATTCGCACCGGGGAGCTGTTTTTT,CASSIRTGELFF
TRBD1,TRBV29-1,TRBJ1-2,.,TGCAGCGACCAATACAGGGGTGGCTACACCTTC,CSDQYRGGYTF
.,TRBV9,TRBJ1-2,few,TGTGCCAGCAGCGTGGAGGGTGGGCACTATGGCTACACCTTC,CASSVEGGHYGYTF
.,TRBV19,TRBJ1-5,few,TGTGCCAGTAGTATTATGCTGGGCAGCAATAGCAATCAGCCCCAGCATTTT,CASSIMLGSNSNQPQHF
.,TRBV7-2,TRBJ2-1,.,TGTGCCAGCAGTGCGAGCTCCTACAATGAGCAGTTCTTC,CASSASSYNEQFF
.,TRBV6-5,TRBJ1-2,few,TGTGCCAGCAGTTCTTCTACGGGAGCCGGGCGGGTCGGCTACACCTTC,CASSSSTGAGRVGYTF
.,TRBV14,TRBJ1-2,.,TGTGCCAGCAGCCAAGATTACGGACAGTCCTATGGCTACACCTTC,CASSQDYGQSYGYTF
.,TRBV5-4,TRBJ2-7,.,TGTGCCAGCAGCCAGGCAGGGCCCTCCTACGAGCAGTACTTC,CASSQAGPSYEQYF
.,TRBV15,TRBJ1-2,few,TGTGCCACCAGCAGAGATCCTAACGGTGTCTATGGCTACACCTTC,CATSRDPNGVYGYTF
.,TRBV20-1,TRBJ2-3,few,TGCAGTGCCCCAAGTGGAGGTACGCAGTATTTT,CSAPSGGTQYF
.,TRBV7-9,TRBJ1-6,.,TGTGCCAGCAGCTTAGTTGGAGACAATTCACCCCTCCACTTT,CASSLVGDNSPLHF
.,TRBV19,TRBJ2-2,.,TGTGCCAGTAGTATCCGGGGAGCCACCGGGGAGCTGTTTTTT,CASSIRGATGELFF
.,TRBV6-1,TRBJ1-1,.,TGTGCCAGCAGTGAAGCGGTGGCAGTTGAAGCTTTCTTT,CASSEAVAVEAFF
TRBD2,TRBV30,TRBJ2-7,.,TGTGCCTGGAGTGCCTTGACTAGCGGGAGGGGCGAGCAGTACTTC,CAWSALTSGRGEQYF